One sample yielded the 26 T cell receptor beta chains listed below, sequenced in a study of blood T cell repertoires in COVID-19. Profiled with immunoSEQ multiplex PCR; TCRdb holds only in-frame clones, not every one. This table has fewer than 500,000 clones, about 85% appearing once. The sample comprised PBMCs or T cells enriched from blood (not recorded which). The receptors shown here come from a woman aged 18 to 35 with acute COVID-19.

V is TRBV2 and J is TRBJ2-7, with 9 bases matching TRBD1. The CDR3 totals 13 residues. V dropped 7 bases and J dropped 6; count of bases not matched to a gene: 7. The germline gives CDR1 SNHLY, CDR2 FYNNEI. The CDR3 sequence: CASTGTGRGEQYF. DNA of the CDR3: TGTGCCAGCACAGGGACAGGGCGCGGCGAGCAGTACTTC.

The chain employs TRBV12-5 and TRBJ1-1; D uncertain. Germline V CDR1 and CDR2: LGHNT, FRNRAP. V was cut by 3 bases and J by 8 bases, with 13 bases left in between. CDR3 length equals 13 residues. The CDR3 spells CASGFTVLSEAFF. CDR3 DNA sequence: TGTGCTAGTGGTTTCACAGTTCTCTCCGAAGCTTTCTTT.

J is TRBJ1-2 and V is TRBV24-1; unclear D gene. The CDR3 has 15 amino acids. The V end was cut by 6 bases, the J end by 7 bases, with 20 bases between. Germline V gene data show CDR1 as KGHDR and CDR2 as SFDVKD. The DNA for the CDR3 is TGTGCCACCAGTCCACGGACTGCCTCGTCGCGTGGCTACACCTTC. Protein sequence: CATSPRTASSRGYTF.

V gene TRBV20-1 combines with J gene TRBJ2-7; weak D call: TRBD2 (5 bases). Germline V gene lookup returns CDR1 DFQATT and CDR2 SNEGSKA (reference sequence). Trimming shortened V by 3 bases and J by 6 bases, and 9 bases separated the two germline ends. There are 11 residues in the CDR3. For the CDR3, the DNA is TGCAGTGCTAGCGCGGGTGGCGAGCAGTACTTC. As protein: CSASAGGEQYF.

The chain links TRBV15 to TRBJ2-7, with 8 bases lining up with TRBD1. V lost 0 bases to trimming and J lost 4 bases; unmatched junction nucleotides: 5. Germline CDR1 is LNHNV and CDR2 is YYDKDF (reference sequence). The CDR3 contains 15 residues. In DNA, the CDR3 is TGTGCCACCAGCAGAGAGCGAACAGGGGGTTACGAGCAGTACTTC. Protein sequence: CATSRERTGGYEQYF.

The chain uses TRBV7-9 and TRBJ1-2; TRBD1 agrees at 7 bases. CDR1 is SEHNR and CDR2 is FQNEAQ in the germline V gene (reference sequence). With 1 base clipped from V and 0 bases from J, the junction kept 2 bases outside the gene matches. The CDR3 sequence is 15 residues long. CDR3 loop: CASSLGDRTNYGYTF. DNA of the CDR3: TGTGCCAGCAGCTTAGGGGACAGAACTAACTATGGCTACACCTTC.

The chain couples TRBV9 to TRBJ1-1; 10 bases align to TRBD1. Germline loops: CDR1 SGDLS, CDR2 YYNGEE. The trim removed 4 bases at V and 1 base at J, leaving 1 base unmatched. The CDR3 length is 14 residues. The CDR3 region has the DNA TGTGCCAGCAGCAGGACAGGGGGGAACACTGAAGCTTTCTTT. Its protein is CASSRTGGNTEAFF.

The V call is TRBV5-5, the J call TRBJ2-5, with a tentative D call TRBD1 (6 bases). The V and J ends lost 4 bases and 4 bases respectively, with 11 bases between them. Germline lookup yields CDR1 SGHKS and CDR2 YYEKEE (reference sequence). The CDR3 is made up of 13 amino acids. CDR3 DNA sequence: TGTGCCAGCAGCCCGGGACAACTAGAGACCCAGTACTTC. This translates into CASSPGQLETQYF.

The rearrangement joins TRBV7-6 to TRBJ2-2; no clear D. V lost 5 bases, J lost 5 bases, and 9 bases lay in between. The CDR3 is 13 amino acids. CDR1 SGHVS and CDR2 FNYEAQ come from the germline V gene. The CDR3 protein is CASSATLTGELFF. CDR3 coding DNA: TGTGCCAGCAGCGCAACATTGACCGGGGAGCTGTTTTTT. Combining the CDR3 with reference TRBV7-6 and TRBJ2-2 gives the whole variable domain GAGVSQSPRYKVTKRGQDVALRCDPISGHVSLYWYRQALGQGPEFLTYFNYEAQQDKSGLPNDRFSAERPEGSISTLTIQRTEQRDSAMYRCASSATLTGELFFGEGSRLTVL.

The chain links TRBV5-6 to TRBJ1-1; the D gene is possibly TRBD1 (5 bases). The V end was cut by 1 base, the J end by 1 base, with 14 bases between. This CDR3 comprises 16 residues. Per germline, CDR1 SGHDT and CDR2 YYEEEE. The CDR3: CASSLRGRTRNTEAFF. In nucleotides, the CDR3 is TGTGCCAGCAGCTTGAGGGGCCGGACAAGGAACACTGAAGCTTTCTTT.

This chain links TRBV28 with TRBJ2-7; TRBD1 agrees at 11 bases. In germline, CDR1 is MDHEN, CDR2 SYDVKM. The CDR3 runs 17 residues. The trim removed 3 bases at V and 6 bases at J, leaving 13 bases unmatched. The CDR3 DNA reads TGTGCCAGCAGTTTGCAGGACAGGGGGCGATCTGGTCCCGAGCAGTACTTC. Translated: CASSLQDRGRSGPEQYF.

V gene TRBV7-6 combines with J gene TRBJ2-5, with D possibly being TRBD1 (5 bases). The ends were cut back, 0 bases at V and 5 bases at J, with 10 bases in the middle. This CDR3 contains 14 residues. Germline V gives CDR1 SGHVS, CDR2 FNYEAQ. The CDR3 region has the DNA TGTGCCAGCAGCTTAGCGAAAGGGGTGGAGACCCAGTACTTC. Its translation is CASSLAKGVETQYF.

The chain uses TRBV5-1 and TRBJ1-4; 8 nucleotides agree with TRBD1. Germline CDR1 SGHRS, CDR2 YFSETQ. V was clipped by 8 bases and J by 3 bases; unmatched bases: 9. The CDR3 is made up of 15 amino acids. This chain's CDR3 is CARRSGQVSNEKLFF. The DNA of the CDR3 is TGCGCCAGACGGTCGGGACAGGTTTCTAATGAAAAACTGTTTTTT. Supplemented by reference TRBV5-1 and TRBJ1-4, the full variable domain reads KAGVTQTPRYLIKTRGQQVTLSCSPISGHRSVSWYQQTPGQGLQFLFEYFSETQRNKGNFPGRFSGRQFSNSRSEMNVSTLELGDSALYLCARRSGQVSNEKLFFGSGTQLSVL.

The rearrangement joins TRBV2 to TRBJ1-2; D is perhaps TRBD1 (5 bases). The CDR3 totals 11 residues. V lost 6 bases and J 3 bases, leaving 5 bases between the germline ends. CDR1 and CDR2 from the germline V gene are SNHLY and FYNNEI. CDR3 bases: TGTGCCAGCAGCAGGGACTATGGCTACACCTTC. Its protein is CASSRDYGYTF.

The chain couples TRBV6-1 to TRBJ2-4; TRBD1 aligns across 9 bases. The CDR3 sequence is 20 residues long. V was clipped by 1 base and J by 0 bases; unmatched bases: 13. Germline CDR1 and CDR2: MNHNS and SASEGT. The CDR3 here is CASSEVSGTGSNAAKNIQYF. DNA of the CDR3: TGTGCCAGCAGTGAAGTTTCCGGGACAGGGTCCAATGCAGCCAAAAACATTCAGTACTTC.

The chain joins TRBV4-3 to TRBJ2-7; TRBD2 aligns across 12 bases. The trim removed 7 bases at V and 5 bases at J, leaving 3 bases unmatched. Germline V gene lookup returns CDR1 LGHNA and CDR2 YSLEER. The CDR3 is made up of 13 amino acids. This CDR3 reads CASKTSGSHEQYF. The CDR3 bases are TGCGCCAGCAAGACTAGCGGGAGTCACGAGCAGTACTTC.

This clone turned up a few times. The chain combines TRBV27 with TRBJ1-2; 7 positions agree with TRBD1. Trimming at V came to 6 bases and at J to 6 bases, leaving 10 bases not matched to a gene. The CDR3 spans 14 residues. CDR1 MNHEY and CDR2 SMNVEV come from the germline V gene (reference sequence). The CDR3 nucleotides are TGTGCCAGCAGGTTACAGGGGTACACGAATGGCTACACCTTC. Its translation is CASRLQGYTNGYTF.

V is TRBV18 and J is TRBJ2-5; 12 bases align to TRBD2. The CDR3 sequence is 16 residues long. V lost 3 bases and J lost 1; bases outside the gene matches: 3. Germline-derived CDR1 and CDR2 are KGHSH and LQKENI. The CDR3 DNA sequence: TGTGCCAGCTCACCTACTAGCGGGAGGCCCCAAGAGACCCAGTACTTC. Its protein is CASSPTSGRPQETQYF.

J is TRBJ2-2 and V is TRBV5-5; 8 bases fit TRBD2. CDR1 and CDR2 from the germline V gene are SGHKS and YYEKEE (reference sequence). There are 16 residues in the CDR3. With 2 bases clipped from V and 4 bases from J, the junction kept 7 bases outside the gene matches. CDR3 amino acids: CASSLLLAAFTGELFF. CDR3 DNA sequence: TGTGCCAGCAGCTTATTACTAGCGGCCTTCACCGGGGAGCTGTTTTTT.

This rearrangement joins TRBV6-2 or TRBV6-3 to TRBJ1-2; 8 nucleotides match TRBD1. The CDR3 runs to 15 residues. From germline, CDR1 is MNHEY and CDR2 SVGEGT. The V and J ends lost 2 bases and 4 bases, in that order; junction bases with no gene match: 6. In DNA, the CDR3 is TGTGCCAGCAGTTACCGTGGACAGGGCTCCTATGGCTACACCTTC. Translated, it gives CASSYRGQGSYGYTF.

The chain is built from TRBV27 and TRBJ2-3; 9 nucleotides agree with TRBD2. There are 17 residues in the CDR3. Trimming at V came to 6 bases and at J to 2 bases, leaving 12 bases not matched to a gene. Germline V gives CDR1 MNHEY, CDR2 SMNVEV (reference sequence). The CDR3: CASSPVWSGGHTDTQYF. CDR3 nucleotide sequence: TGTGCCAGCAGCCCGGTATGGAGCGGGGGGCACACAGATACGCAGTATTTT.

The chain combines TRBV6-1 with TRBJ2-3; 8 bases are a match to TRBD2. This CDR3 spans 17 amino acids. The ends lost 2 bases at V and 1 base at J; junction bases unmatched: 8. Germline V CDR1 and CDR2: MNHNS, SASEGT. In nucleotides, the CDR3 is TGTGCCAGCAGTGAACAGCCGCGGCGGGGGGGCACAGATACGCAGTATTTT. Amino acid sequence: CASSEQPRRGGTDTQYF.

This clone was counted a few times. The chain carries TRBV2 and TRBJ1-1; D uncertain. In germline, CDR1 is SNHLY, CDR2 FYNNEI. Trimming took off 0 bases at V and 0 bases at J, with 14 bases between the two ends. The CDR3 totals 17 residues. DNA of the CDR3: TGTGCCAGCAGTGAAGCGCTTCGAGGGTACTTGAACACTGAAGCTTTCTTT. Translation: CASSEALRGYLNTEAFF.

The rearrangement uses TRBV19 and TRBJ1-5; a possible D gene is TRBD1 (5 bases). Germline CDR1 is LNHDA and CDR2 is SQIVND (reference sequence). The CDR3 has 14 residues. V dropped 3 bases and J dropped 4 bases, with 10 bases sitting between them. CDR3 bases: TGTGCCAGTAGTATCGCAGGGAGGAATCAGCCCCAGCATTTT. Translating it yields CASSIAGRNQPQHF.

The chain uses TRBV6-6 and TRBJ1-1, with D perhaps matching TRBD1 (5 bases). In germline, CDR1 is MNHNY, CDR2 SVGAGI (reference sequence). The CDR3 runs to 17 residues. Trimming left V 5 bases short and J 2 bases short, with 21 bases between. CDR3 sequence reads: CASSPSSGVPLNTEAFF. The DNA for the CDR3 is TGTGCCAGCAGTCCGAGCTCGGGGGTTCCCTTAAACACTGAAGCTTTCTTT.

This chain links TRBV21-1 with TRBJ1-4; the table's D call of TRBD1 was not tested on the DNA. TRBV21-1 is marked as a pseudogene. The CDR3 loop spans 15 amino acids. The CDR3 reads CASSNQGRLTEKLFF. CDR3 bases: TGTGCCAGCAGCAATCAGGGCCGGCTAACCGAAAAACTGTTTTTT.